Shown below are 22 T cell receptor beta chains from a single sample sequenced in a study of T cell responses to AZD1222 COVID-19 vaccine. Sequencing used immunoSEQ multiplex PCR; TCRdb keeps in-frame clones, though not all of them. The sample has under 150,000 clones; around nine tenths are singletons. The sample in question was peripheral blood, obtained 28 days after the second AZD1222 dose. Receptors originate from an adult who received the AZD1222 COVID-19 vaccine.

The V and J genes are TRBV11-2 and TRBJ2-7; no clear D gene. Deletions cut 5 bases from V and 9 bases from J, with 8 bases between. Germline CDR1 reads SGHAT; CDR2 reads FQNNGV. The CDR3 extends over 10 amino acids. CDR3 coding DNA: TGTGCCAGCAGCGGTGTCGGGCAGTACTTC. Translating it yields CASSGVGQYF.

CDR3 nucleotides: TGTGCCACCAGTGATGCCAGGGAAGGGTACAATCAGCCCCAGCATTTT. Amino acid sequence: CATSDAREGYNQPQHF. This chain uses TRBV24-1 with TRBJ1-5; D may be TRBD1 (5 bases). Germline V gene data show CDR1 as KGHDR and CDR2 as SFDVKD. The CDR3 has 16 amino acids. V was clipped by 3 bases and J by 3 bases, with 14 bases between them.

This chain joins TRBV27 and TRBJ1-4, with D perhaps TRBD1 (5 bases). Germline V gene lookup returns CDR1 MNHEY and CDR2 SMNVEV (reference sequence). V shed 5 bases and J shed 3 bases, with 13 bases lying between them. The CDR3 covers 15 residues. The CDR3 sequence: CASSPRGASNEKLFF. The CDR3 nucleotides are TGTGCCAGCAGTCCCCGTGGGGCTTCTAATGAAAAACTGTTTTTT.

The chain uses TRBV19 and TRBJ1-4; D gene ambiguous. Germline CDR1 and CDR2: LNHDA and SQIVND (reference sequence). Deletions cut 5 bases from V and 8 bases from J, with 15 bases between. The CDR3 is 14 amino acids. CDR3 amino acids: CASSRGSGGEKLFF. Written as DNA, the CDR3 is TGTGCCAGTAGTCGCGGATCGGGAGGCGAAAAACTGTTTTTT.

The gene calls are TRBV4-1 and TRBJ1-5; tentatively, D is TRBD1 (6 bases). Germline V lookup: CDR1 MGHRA, CDR2 YSYEKL. This CDR3 is 15 amino acids long. With 0 bases removed from V and 5 bases from J, the gap between germline ends came to 11 bases. CDR3 loop: CASSQDDRYHQPQHF. For the CDR3, the DNA is TGCGCCAGCAGCCAAGACGACAGGTATCATCAGCCCCAGCATTTT.

The chain joins TRBV18 to TRBJ1-4; D is undetermined. Germline CDR1 KGHSH, CDR2 LQKENI. V was clipped by 1 base and J by 8 bases, with 11 bases between them. The CDR3 consists of 14 residues. CDR3 residues: CASSPLNMREKLFF. The CDR3 bases are TGTGCCAGCTCACCACTCAACATGAGGGAAAAACTGTTTTTT.

This clone was detected only once. The chain joins TRBV15 to TRBJ1-2; TRBD1 matches at 7 bases. Per the germline V gene, CDR1 is LNHNV and CDR2 is YYDKDF (reference sequence). This CDR3 is built from 12 residues. Trimming removed 8 bases from V and 4 bases from J; junction bases left unmatched: 4. The CDR3 DNA reads TGTGCCACCCGTCGGGACAGCTATGGCTACACCTTC. Protein: CATRRDSYGYTF.

V usage is TRBV13 and J usage is TRBJ2-7; TRBD1 matches at 7 bases. The CDR3 is made up of 14 amino acids. The trim removed 5 bases at V and 3 bases at J, leaving 7 bases unmatched. Germline V gives CDR1 PRHDT, CDR2 FYEKMQ (reference sequence). The CDR3 DNA reads as TGTGCCAGCAGCGACCGGGACAGAAACTACGAGCAGTACTTC. It codes for CASSDRDRNYEQYF.

In this sample, this clone turned up once. V is TRBV7-9 and J is TRBJ2-7; D ambiguous. V shed 2 bases and J shed 7 bases, with 6 bases lying between them. The germline V gene has CDR1 SEHNR and CDR2 FQNEAQ (reference sequence). The CDR3 consists of 11 residues. CDR3 residues: CASSLSWEQYF. The CDR3 DNA is TGTGCCAGCAGCTTATCTTGGGAGCAGTACTTC. Full variable domain (outside the CDR3, taken from reference TRBV7-9 and TRBJ2-7): DTGVSQNPRHKITKRGQNVTFRCDPISEHNRLYWYRQTLGQGPEFLTYFQNEAQLEKSRLLSDRFSAERPKGSFSTLEIQRTEQGDSAMYLCASSLSWEQYFGPGTRLTVT.

The chain joins TRBV27 to TRBJ2-3; perhaps TRBD2 as D (6 bases). The CDR3 has 14 residues. V gave up 4 bases and J gave up 1 base, with 9 bases separating them. Germline CDR1 and CDR2: MNHEY and SMNVEV (reference sequence). The DNA for the CDR3 is TGTGCCAGCAGTTCGCGACTAGGCACAGATACGCAGTATTTT. The encoded protein is CASSSRLGTDTQYF.

This CDR3 is CASSYSTEQYF. In nucleotides, the CDR3 is TGTGCCAGCAGTTACTCGACCGAGCAGTACTTC. V usage is TRBV6-5 and J usage is TRBJ2-7, with unresolved D. The CDR3 sequence is 11 residues long. Trimming removed 0 bases from V and 6 bases from J, with 3 bases in between. Germline V gene sequence: CDR1 MNHEY, CDR2 SVGAGI.

The genes are TRBV7-9 and TRBJ2-7, with a possible D match to TRBD1 (5 bases). Per the germline V gene, CDR1 is SEHNR and CDR2 is FQNEAQ (reference sequence). The CDR3 extends over 12 amino acids. The ends were cut back, 6 bases at V and 3 bases at J, with 9 bases in the middle. CDR3 nucleotide sequence: TGTGCCAGCAGTGGACAAAACTACGAGCAGTACGTC. It specifies CASSGQNYEQYV.

The V and J genes are TRBV6-5 and TRBJ1-1; the D gene is possibly TRBD1 (5 bases). This CDR3 spans 14 amino acids. Germline V gene data show CDR1 as MNHEY and CDR2 as SVGAGI. The CDR3 DNA follows: TGTGCTGGGGGAGAGGGGACTTCAAAGACTGAAGCTTTCTTT. This gives the protein CAGGEGTSKTEAFF.

J is TRBJ1-4 and V is TRBV30; perhaps TRBD1 as D (6 bases). The CDR3 has 14 residues. Trimming took 3 bases from V and 7 from J, leaving 15 bases between them. From germline, CDR1 is GTSNPN and CDR2 SVGIG (reference sequence). CDR3 in amino acids: CAWSTGEGGEKLFF. The DNA of the CDR3 is TGTGCCTGGAGCACAGGAGAAGGGGGTGAAAAACTGTTTTTT.

The chain is built from TRBV7-3 and TRBJ2-3; D not certain. Germline CDR1 is SGHTA and CDR2 is FQGTGA. V was clipped by 1 base and J by 7 bases, with 12 bases between them. The length of the CDR3 is 14 residues. The CDR3 is CASSLSRMSYTQYF. CDR3 nucleotide sequence: TGTGCCAGCAGCTTAAGCAGGATGTCGTATACGCAGTATTTT.

Worth noting for this clone: The same CDR3 can be traced to other DNA sequences in this sample. V gene TRBV19 combines with J gene TRBJ1-2, with 8 bases matching TRBD1. The CDR3 is 13 amino acids. The V gene's germline CDR1 is LNHDA and CDR2 SQIVND (reference sequence). Trimming cost V 6 bases and J 4 bases; bases outside gene matches: 4. CDR3 in amino acids: CASRDRGGYGYTF. In nucleotides, the CDR3 is TGTGCCAGTAGAGACAGGGGAGGCTATGGCTACACCTTC.

The chain is built from TRBV9 and TRBJ1-2; D is unresolved. The germline gives CDR1 SGDLS, CDR2 YYNGEE. The CDR3 totals 15 residues. V was cut by 4 bases and J by 6 bases, with 19 bases left in between. CDR3 in DNA: TGTGCCAGCAGCCCGGTGGCTGCTTGGGGTGATGGCTACACCTTC. Translation gives CASSPVAAWGDGYTF. Full variable domain (remainder filled in from reference TRBV9 and TRBJ1-2): DSGVTQTPKHLITATGQRVTLRCSPRSGDLSVYWYQQSLDQGLQFLIQYYNGEERAKGNILERFSAQQFPDLHSELNLSSLELGDSALYFCASSPVAAWGDGYTFGSGTRLTVV.

This clone was observed once. The V call is TRBV20-1, the J call TRBJ1-6, with a weak D call TRBD1 (5 bases). Between the trimmed V and J ends, which lost 3 bases and 5 bases, there was a span of 11 bases. The CDR3 length is 14 residues. Germline CDR1 DFQATT, CDR2 SNEGSKA (reference sequence). The DNA for the CDR3 is TGCAGTGCTAGTATAGGACAAAATAATTCACCCCTCCACTTT. This encodes CSASIGQNNSPLHF.

This chain connects TRBV24-1 to TRBJ2-2; TRBD2 agrees at 12 bases. The germline CDR1 and CDR2 sequences are KGHDR and SFDVKD. The V and J ends lost 4 bases and 5 bases, in that order; junction bases with no gene match: 7. The CDR3 extends over 17 amino acids. The CDR3 DNA is TGTGCCACCAGTGAGGGAGGACTAGCGGGACGGACCGGGGAGCTGTTTTTT. Residues: CATSEGGLAGRTGELFF.

The chain links TRBV7-2 to TRBJ1-3; D gene ambiguous. Trimming cost V 5 bases and J 4 bases, with 15 bases left between them. Germline loops: CDR1 SGHTA, CDR2 FQGNSA. The CDR3 covers 15 residues. CDR3 nucleotide sequence: TGTGCCAGCAGCCCCACGACCATTCGAGGAAACACCATATATTTT. Its protein is CASSPTTIRGNTIYF.

This clone was seen just once. The chain couples TRBV5-8 to TRBJ1-5; 7 bases match TRBD1. V lost 0 bases and J lost 7; bases outside the gene matches: 10. Per germline, CDR1 SGHTS and CDR2 YDEGEE. The CDR3 covers 16 residues. CDR3 residues: CASSLGADRVGQPQHF. The DNA for the CDR3 is TGTGCCAGCAGCTTGGGGGCCGACAGGGTAGGCCAGCCCCAGCATTTT. Supplemented by reference TRBV5-8 and TRBJ1-5, the full variable domain reads EAGVTQSPTHLIKTRGQQATLRCSPISGHTSVYWYQQALGLGLQFLLWYDEGEERNRGNFPPRFSGRQFPNYSSELNVNALELEDSALYLCASSLGADRVGQPQHFGDGTRLSIL.

The chain recombines TRBV2 with TRBJ1-6; TRBD1 might be the D (6 bases). V dropped 8 bases and J dropped 5 bases, with 13 bases sitting between them. CDR1 and CDR2 from the germline V gene are SNHLY and FYNNEI. This CDR3 region has 14 residues. CDR3 coding DNA: TGTGCCAGCTATCTCGACAGGAATAATTCACCCCTCCACTTT. Amino acids: CASYLDRNNSPLHF. The whole variable domain, filled in from reference TRBV2 and TRBJ1-6, reads EPEVTQTPSHQVTQMGQEVILRCVPISNHLYFYWYRQILGQKVEFLVSFYNNEISEKSEIFDDQFSVERPDGSNFTLKIRSTKLEDSAMYFCASYLDRNNSPLHFGNGTRLTVT.